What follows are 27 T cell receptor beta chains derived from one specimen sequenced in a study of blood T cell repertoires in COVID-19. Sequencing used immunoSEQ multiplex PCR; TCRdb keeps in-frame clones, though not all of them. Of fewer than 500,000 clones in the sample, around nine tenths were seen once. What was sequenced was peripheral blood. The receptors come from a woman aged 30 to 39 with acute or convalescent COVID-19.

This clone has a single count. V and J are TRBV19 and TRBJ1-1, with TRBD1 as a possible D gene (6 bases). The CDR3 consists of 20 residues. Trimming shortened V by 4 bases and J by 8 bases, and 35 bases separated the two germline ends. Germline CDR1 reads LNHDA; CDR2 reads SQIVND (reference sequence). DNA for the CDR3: TGTGCCAGTAGTAACTCGGACAGCCCTCGAGTGTCGACTGAGAGAAAGGAAGCTTTCTTT. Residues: CASSNSDSPRVSTERKEAFF.

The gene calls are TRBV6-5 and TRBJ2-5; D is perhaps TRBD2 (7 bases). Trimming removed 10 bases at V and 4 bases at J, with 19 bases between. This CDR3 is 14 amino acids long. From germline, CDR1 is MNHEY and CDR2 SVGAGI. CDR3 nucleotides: TGTGCCACCTCAGGGGAGGGGGAATTAGAGACCCAGTACTTC. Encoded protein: CATSGEGELETQYF.

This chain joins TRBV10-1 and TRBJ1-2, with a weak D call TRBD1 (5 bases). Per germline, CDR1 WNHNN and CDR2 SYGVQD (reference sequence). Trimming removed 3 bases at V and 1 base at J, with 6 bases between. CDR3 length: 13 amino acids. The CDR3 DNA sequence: TGCGCCAGCAGTGATGACAGTAACTATGGCTACACCTTC. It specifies CASSDDSNYGYTF.

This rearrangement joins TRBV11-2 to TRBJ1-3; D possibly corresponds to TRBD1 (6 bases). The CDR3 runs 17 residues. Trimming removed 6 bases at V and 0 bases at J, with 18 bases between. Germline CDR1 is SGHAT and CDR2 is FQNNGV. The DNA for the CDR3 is TGTGCCAGCAGTCACACGGGGGGCCGAAACTCTGGAAACACCATATATTTT. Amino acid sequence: CASSHTGGRNSGNTIYF.

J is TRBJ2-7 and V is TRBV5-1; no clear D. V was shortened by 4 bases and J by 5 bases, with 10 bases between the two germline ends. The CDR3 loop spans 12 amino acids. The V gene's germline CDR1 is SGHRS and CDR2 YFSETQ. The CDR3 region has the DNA TGCGCCAGCAGCCCCCCAGGCCACGAGCAGTACTTC. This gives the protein CASSPPGHEQYF. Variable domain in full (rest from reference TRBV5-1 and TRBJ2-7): KAGVTQTPRYLIKTRGQQVTLSCSPISGHRSVSWYQQTPGQGLQFLFEYFSETQRNKGNFPGRFSGRQFSNSRSEMNVSTLELGDSALYLCASSPPGHEQYFGPGTRLTVT.

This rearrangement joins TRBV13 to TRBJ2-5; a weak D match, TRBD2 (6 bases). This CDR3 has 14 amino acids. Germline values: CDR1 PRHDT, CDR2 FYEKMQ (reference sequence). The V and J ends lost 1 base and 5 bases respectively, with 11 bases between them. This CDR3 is CASSLATSWETQYF. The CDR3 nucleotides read TGTGCCAGCAGCTTAGCTACTAGCTGGGAGACCCAGTACTTC.

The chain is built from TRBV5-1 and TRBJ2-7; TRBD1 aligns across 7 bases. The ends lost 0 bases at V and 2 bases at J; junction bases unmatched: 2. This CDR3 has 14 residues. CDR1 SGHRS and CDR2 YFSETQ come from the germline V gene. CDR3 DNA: TGCGCCAGCAGCTTGGAGACAGGGACCTACGAGCAGTACTTC. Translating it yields CASSLETGTYEQYF.

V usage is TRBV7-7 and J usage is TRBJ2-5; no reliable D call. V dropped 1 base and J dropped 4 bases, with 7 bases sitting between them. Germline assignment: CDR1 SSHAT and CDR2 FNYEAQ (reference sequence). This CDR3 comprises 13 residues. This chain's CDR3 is CASSLDPGETQYF. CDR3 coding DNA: TGTGCCAGCAGCTTAGATCCCGGAGAGACCCAGTACTTC.

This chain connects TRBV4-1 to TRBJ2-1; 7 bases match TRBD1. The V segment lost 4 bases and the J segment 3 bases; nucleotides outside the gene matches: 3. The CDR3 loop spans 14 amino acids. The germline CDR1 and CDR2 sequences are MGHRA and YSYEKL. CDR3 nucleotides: TGCGCCAGCAGCCCCGGGACAGACTACAATGAGCAGTTCTTC. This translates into CASSPGTDYNEQFF.

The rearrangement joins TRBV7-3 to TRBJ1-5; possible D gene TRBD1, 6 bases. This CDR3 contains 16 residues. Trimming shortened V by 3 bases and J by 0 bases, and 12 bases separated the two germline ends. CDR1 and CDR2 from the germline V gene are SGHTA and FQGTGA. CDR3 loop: CASSFDAGDSNQPQHF. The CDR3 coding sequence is TGTGCCAGCAGCTTCGACGCAGGGGATAGCAATCAGCCCCAGCATTTT.

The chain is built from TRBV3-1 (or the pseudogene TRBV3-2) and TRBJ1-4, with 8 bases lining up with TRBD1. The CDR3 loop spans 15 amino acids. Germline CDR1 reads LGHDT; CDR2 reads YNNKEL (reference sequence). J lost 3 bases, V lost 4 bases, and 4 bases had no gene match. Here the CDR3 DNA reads TGTGCCAGCAGCCCGTGGACAGGGCCTAATGAAAAACTGTTTTTT. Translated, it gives CASSPWTGPNEKLFF.

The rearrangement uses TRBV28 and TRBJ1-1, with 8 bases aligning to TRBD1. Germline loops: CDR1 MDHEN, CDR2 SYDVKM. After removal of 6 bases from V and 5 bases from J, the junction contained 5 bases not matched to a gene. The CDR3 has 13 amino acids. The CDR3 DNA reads TGTGCCAGCAGACTTACAGGGGGTACTGAAGCTTTCTTT. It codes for CASRLTGGTEAFF.

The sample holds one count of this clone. CDR3 nucleotide sequence: TGTGCCAGCAGCCAAGAAAGGGACTACACAGATACGCAGTATTTT. As protein: CASSQERDYTDTQYF. The chain couples TRBV3-1 (or the pseudogene TRBV3-2) to TRBJ2-3; 7 bases align to TRBD2. Unmatched junction bases numbered 2, after V lost 0 bases and J lost 2 bases. The CDR3 covers 15 residues. The germline V gene has CDR1 LGHDT and CDR2 YNNKEL (reference sequence).

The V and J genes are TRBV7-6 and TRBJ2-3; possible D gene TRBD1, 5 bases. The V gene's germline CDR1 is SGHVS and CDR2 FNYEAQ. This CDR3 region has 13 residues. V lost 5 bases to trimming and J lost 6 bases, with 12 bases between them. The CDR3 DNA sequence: TGTGCCAGCAGCCCTAGGGGTACTGATACGCAGTATTTT. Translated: CASSPRGTDTQYF.

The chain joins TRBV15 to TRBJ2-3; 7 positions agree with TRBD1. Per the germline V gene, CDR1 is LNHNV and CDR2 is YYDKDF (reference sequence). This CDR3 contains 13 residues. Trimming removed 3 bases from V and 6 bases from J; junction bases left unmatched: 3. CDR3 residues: CATSSDRVDTQYF. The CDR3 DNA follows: TGTGCCACCAGCAGCGACAGGGTCGATACGCAGTATTTT.

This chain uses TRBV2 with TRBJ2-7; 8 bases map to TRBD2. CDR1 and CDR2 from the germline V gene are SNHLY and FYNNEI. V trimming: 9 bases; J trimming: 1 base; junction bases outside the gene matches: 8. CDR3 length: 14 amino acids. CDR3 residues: CASVRSGGSYEQYF. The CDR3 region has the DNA TGTGCCAGTGTCAGGAGCGGGGGATCCTACGAGCAGTACTTC.

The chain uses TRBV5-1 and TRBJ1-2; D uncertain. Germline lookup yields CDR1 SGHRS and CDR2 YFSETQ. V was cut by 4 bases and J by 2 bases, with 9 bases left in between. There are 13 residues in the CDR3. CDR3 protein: CASSIGGNYGYTF. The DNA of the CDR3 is TGCGCCAGCAGCATCGGCGGGAACTATGGCTACACCTTC.

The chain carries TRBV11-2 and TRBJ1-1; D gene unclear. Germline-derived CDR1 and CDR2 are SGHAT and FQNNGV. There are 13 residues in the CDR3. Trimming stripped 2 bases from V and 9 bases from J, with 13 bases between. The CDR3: CASSLLVRVQAFF. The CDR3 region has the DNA TGTGCCAGCAGCTTATTGGTCCGGGTTCAAGCTTTCTTT.

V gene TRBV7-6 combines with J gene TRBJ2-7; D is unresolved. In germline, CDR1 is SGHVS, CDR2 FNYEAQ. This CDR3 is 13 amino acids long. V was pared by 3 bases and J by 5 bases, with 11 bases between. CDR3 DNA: TGTGCCAGCAGCTTCTCCCCACAGAACGAGCAGTACTTC. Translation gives CASSFSPQNEQYF.

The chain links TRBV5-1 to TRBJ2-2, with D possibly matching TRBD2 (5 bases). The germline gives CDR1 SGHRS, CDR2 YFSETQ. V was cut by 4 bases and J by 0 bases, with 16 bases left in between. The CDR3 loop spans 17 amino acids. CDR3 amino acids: CASSPRPHGTNTGELFF. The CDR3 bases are TGCGCCAGCAGCCCCCGACCCCACGGGACGAACACCGGGGAGCTGTTTTTT.

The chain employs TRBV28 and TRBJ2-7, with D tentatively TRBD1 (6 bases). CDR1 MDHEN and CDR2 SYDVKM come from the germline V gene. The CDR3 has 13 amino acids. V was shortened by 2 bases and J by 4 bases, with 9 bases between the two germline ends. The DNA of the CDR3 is TGTGCCAGCAGTTTAGGCGGACAGTACGAGCAGTACTTC. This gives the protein CASSLGGQYEQYF.

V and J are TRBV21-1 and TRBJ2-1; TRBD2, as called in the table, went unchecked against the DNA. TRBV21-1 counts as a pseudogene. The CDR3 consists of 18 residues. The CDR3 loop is CASSKGTSGESSYNEQFF. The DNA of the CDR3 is TGTGCCAGCAGCAAAGGGACTAGCGGGGAGAGCTCCTACAATGAGCAGTTCTTC.

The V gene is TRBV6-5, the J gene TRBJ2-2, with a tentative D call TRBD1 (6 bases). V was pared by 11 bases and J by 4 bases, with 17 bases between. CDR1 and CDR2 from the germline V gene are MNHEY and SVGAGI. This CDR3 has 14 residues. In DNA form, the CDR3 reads TGTGCCTGCTCACCCACAGGGCGCACCGGGGAGCTGTTTTTT. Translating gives CACSPTGRTGELFF.

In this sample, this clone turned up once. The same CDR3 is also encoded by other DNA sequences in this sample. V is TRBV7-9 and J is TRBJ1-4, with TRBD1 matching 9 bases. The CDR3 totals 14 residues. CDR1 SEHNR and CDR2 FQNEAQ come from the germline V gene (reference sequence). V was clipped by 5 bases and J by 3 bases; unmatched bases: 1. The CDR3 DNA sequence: TGTGCCAGCAGCCGACAGGGGGCTAATGAAAAACTGTTTTTT. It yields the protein CASSRQGANEKLFF.

CDR3 bases: TGTGCCAGCAGCTCTCCCGGGTGGTCCGGGGAGCTGTTTTTT. As protein: CASSSPGWSGELFF. V is TRBV5-6 and J is TRBJ2-2; D is unclear. V lost 3 bases and J 6 bases, leaving 12 bases between the germline ends. The CDR3 spans 14 residues. Germline V gives CDR1 SGHDT, CDR2 YYEEEE.

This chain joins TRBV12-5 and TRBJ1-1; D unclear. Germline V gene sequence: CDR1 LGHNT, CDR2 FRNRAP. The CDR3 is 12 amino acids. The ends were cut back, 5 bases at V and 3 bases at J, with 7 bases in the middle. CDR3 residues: CASGPLYTEAFF. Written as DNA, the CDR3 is TGTGCTAGTGGTCCCCTTTACACTGAAGCTTTCTTT. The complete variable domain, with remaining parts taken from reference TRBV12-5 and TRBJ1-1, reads DARVTQTPRHKVTEMGQEVTMRCQPILGHNTVFWYRQTMMQGLELLAYFRNRAPLDDSGMPKDRFSAEMPDATLATLKIQPSEPRDSAVYFCASGPLYTEAFFGQGTRLTVV.

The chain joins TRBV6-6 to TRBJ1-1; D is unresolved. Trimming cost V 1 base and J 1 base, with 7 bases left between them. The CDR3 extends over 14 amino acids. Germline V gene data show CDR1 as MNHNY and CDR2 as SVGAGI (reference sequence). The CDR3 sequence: CASSYYGPNTEAFF. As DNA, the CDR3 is TGTGCCAGCAGTTACTATGGCCCGAACACTGAAGCTTTCTTT.